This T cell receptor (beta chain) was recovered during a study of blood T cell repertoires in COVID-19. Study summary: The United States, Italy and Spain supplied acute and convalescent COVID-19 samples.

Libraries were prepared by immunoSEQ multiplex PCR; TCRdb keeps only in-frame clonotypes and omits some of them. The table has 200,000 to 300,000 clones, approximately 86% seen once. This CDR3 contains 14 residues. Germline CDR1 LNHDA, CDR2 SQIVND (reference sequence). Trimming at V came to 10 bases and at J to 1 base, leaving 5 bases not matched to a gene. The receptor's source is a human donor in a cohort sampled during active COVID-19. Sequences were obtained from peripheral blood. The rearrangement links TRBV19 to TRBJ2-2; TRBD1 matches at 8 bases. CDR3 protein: CATRQGQNTGELFF. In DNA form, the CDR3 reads TGTGCCACCAGACAGGGGCAGAACACCGGGGAGCTGTTTTTT.